What follows are 14 T cell receptor beta chains derived from one specimen sequenced in a study of response to subunit inactivated influenza vaccine. TCRdb passed the RT-PCR reads through MiXCR, listing each CDR3 protein once. This table has around 750,000 distinct CDR3 sequences, about 20% appearing once. Sample: PBMCs from blood, taken 5 days after vaccination. Source of these receptors: a man in his forties or fifties who received an inactivated influenza vaccine.

V gene TRBV5-6 combines with J gene TRBJ2-7; D ambiguous. V was pared by 4 bases and J by 2 bases, with 13 bases between. The CDR3 spans 14 residues. Looked up from germline, CDR1 is SGHDT and CDR2 is YYEEEE. CDR3 sequence reads: CASSEGLHTYEQYF. The DNA of the CDR3 is TGTGCCAGCAGCGAAGGTCTCCATACCTACGAGCAGTACTTC.

The chain links TRBV6-1 to TRBJ2-3; TRBD2 agrees at 7 bases. The junction had 12 bases not matched to a gene; V was cut back by 6 bases and J by 6 bases. The CDR3 length is 15 residues. Germline CDR1 MNHNS, CDR2 SASEGT. The CDR3 region is CASRHPWEGVDTQYF. Here the CDR3 DNA reads TGTGCCAGCAGACACCCATGGGAGGGTGTGGATACGCAGTATTTT.

The rearrangement joins TRBV5-6 to TRBJ2-4; D ambiguous. CDR1 SGHDT and CDR2 YYEEEE come from the germline V gene. V gave up 4 bases and J gave up 4 bases, with 15 bases separating them. This CDR3 is built from 15 residues. The CDR3 region is CASSQFRAGKNIQYF. Written as DNA, the CDR3 is TGTGCCAGCAGCCAATTCCGAGCTGGAAAAAACATTCAGTACTTC.

Only a few counts were recorded for this clonotype. The J gene is TRBJ1-1, the V gene TRBV7-2; TRBD1 might be the D (6 bases). This CDR3 has 13 amino acids. The germline V gene encodes CDR1 SGHTA and CDR2 FQGNSA. Trimming shortened V by 8 bases and J by 5 bases, and 15 bases separated the two germline ends. CDR3 loop: CASGFGRGTEAFF. The CDR3 DNA follows: TGTGCCAGCGGTTTCGGGAGGGGGACTGAAGCTTTCTTT.

This clonotype came up many times. The rearrangement uses TRBV24-1 and TRBJ2-1; D possibly corresponds to TRBD1 (5 bases). V was trimmed by 0 bases and J by 8 bases, leaving 10 bases between them. The V gene's germline CDR1 is KGHDR and CDR2 SFDVKD. CDR3 length: 14 residues. CDR3 sequence reads: CATSDLQGADEQFF. CDR3 bases: TGTGCCACCAGTGATTTGCAGGGCGCGGATGAGCAGTTCTTC.

This clonotype was seen only a few times. The gene calls are TRBV15 and TRBJ2-5, with 8 bases identical to TRBD1. The J segment lost 4 bases and the V segment lost 4 bases, leaving 11 bases of the junction unmatched. This CDR3 is built from 16 residues. Looked up from germline, CDR1 is LNHNV and CDR2 is YYDKDF (reference sequence). The CDR3 coding sequence is TGTGCCACCAGCACTCGTGCGACAGGGGCGGGAGAGACCCAGTACTTC. This encodes CATSTRATGAGETQYF.

There are a few counts of this clonotype. The chain carries TRBV20-1 and TRBJ2-7, with D maybe TRBD2 (5 bases). This CDR3 has 13 residues. Between the trimmed V and J ends, which lost 0 bases and 6 bases, there was a span of 12 bases. The germline gives CDR1 DFQATT, CDR2 SNEGSKA (reference sequence). CDR3 DNA sequence: TGCAGTGCTAGAGAGTCGGGGAATGGCGAGCAGTACTTC. Protein product: CSARESGNGEQYF.

This chain links TRBV10-3 with TRBJ2-5; a weak D match, TRBD2 (6 bases). Germline lookup yields CDR1 ENHRY and CDR2 SYGVKD. CDR3 length equals 15 residues. The V gene lost 7 bases and the J gene lost 4 bases, with 19 bases spanning the gap. CDR3 residues: CAINDRERDRETQYF. Written as DNA, the CDR3 is TGTGCCATCAACGATCGGGAGAGGGACCGAGAGACCCAGTACTTC.

The chain has TRBV7-8 and TRBJ2-5, with a weak D call TRBD1 (5 bases). Germline CDR1 is SGHVS and CDR2 is FQNEAQ. The CDR3 is made up of 13 amino acids. Deletions cut 5 bases from V and 5 bases from J, with 12 bases between. The CDR3 coding sequence is TGTGCCAGCAGCCCACCTCCAGGGGAGACCCAGTACTTC. Translating it yields CASSPPPGETQYF.

This clonotype was seen at least ten times. The genes are TRBV28 and TRBJ2-1; 7 nucleotides agree with TRBD1. Germline assignment: CDR1 MDHEN and CDR2 SYDVKM. The CDR3 sequence is 14 residues long. J gave up 7 bases and V 5 bases, and 8 bases lay outside the gene matches. The CDR3 DNA sequence: TGTGCCAGCAGTCTCCTAACAGGGGAAAATGAGCAGTTCTTC. Its protein is CASSLLTGENEQFF.

This clonotype came up a few times. The rearrangement links TRBV24-1 to TRBJ2-1; 9 bases fit TRBD1. V was clipped by 4 bases and J by 8 bases; unmatched bases: 8. This CDR3 spans 15 amino acids. Germline values: CDR1 KGHDR, CDR2 SFDVKD. The CDR3 bases are TGTGCCACCAGTGACCCCGGACAGGGGAAGTATGAGCAGTTCTTC. Translating gives CATSDPGQGKYEQFF.

The chain carries TRBV5-1 and TRBJ2-1, with D tentatively TRBD2 (6 bases). Germline V CDR1 and CDR2: SGHRS, YFSETQ. Trimming removed 4 bases at V and 2 bases at J, with 19 bases between. The CDR3 totals 17 residues. The CDR3 here is CASSPRESGLAYNEQFF. The CDR3 DNA reads as TGCGCCAGCAGCCCCCGGGAGAGCGGCTTGGCCTACAATGAGCAGTTCTTC.

The genes are TRBV7-2 and TRBJ2-7, with 8 bases matching TRBD2. This CDR3 is 15 amino acids long. With V trimmed by 5 bases and J by 0 bases, 6 bases remained unmatched. The germline CDR1 and CDR2 sequences are SGHTA and FQGNSA. The CDR3 DNA sequence: TGTGCCAGCAGCCCGATCGGGGGGGACTCCTACGAGCAGTACTTC. Translating gives CASSPIGGDSYEQYF.

V and J are TRBV6-5 and TRBJ1-2; D ambiguous. Germline V CDR1 and CDR2: MNHEY, SVGAGI. Trimming took off 0 bases at V and 6 bases at J, with 8 bases between the two ends. The CDR3 extends over 13 amino acids. CDR3 DNA: TGTGCCAGCAGTTACTCGAACGGGCATGGCTACACCTTC. It encodes CASSYSNGHGYTF.